A single sample gave rise to the 17 T cell receptor beta chains below, sequenced in a study of OX40 agonist ivuxolimab in advanced cancers. TCRdb's table, derived via immunoSEQ multiplex PCR, lists solely in-frame clones and lacks some. The sample shows about 62,000 clones, 80% to 95% of them seen only once. Sequencing used CD4+ or CD8+ T cells sorted from blood, obtained in a trial of the OX40 agonist ivuxolimab. These receptors were collected from an adult with an advanced solid tumor such as melanoma, head and neck, liver or kidney cancer.

The sample holds a few counts of this clone. This chain connects TRBV5-8 to TRBJ2-7, with a possible D match to TRBD2 (6 bases). Germline assignment: CDR1 SGHTS and CDR2 YDEGEE. The CDR3 spans 16 residues. The V end lost 0 bases, the J end lost 1 base, and 14 bases lay between the germline ends. CDR3 in amino acids: CASSLVGGWRSYEQYF. CDR3 nucleotide sequence: TGTGCCAGCAGCTTGGTTGGGGGGTGGCGGTCCTACGAGCAGTACTTC.

The V gene is TRBV5-1, the J gene TRBJ2-1; TRBD2 aligns across 8 bases. Germline V gene sequence: CDR1 SGHRS, CDR2 YFSETQ. The V and J ends lost 0 bases and 9 bases, in that order; junction bases with no gene match: 2. The CDR3 runs 13 residues. The CDR3 is CASSLGLAIEQFF. Here the CDR3 DNA reads TGCGCCAGCAGCTTGGGACTAGCGATTGAGCAGTTCTTC.

The chain combines TRBV21-1 with TRBJ2-3. TRBV21-1 is tagged as a pseudogene. The CDR3 loop spans 10 amino acids. CDR3 sequence (DNA): TGTGCCAGCGGGGAAGATACGCAGTATTTT. Protein product: CASGEDTQYF.

The CDR3 nucleotides are TGTGCCAGCAGACCGGACACGGCTACCTACGAGCAGTACTTC. Amino acid sequence: CASRPDTATYEQYF. This chain links TRBV6-6 with TRBJ2-5; TRBD1 might be the D (5 bases). The J call may be mistaken, given a closer DNA end match to TRBJ2-7. CDR3 length: 14 amino acids. Looked up from germline, CDR1 is MNHNY and CDR2 is SVGAGI (reference sequence).

This clone occurred once. This chain uses TRBV9 with TRBJ2-4, with no clear D. The V gene lost 0 bases and the J gene lost 5 bases, with 3 bases spanning the gap. The CDR3 extends over 12 amino acids. Germline V CDR1 and CDR2: SGDLS, YYNGEE. As DNA, the CDR3 is TGTGCCAGCAGCGTAGATCAAAACATTCAGTACTTC. Protein: CASSVDQNIQYF.

This chain connects TRBV2 to TRBJ2-3; 7 bases line up with TRBD2. CDR1 is SNHLY and CDR2 is FYNNEI in the germline V gene. V lost 1 base, J lost 6 bases, and 16 bases stayed unmatched. The length of the CDR3 is 18 residues. Here the CDR3 reads CASSEGTVGRERQDTQYF. The CDR3 DNA is TGTGCCAGCAGTGAAGGGACCGTCGGGCGGGAGAGGCAGGATACGCAGTATTTT.

The chain has TRBV10-3 and TRBJ2-2; 10 nucleotides line up with TRBD1. Germline loops: CDR1 ENHRY, CDR2 SYGVKD. The junction had 4 bases not matched to a gene; V was cut back by 1 base and J by 5 bases. There are 16 residues in the CDR3. This CDR3 is CAISEWGTGETGELFF. The CDR3, as DNA: TGTGCCATCAGTGAGTGGGGGACAGGGGAAACCGGGGAGCTGTTTTTT.

This chain uses TRBV4-3 with TRBJ2-1; TRBD2 matches 14 bases. Losses at the gene ends were 1 base for V and 5 bases for J; bases not matched to a gene: 1. CDR1 and CDR2 (germline): LGHNA, YSLEER. CDR3 length: 16 amino acids. CDR3 nucleotides: TGCGCCAGCAGCCAAGTGGGACTAGCGGGGGACAATGAGCAGTTCTTC. It encodes CASSQVGLAGDNEQFF.

This rearrangement joins TRBV7-9 to TRBJ2-3; D remains unclear. Trimming took off 2 bases at V and 2 bases at J, with 5 bases between the two ends. The V gene's germline CDR1 is SEHNR and CDR2 FQNEAQ (reference sequence). CDR3 length: 13 residues. Written as DNA, the CDR3 is TGTGCCAGCAGCTTAACCTACACAGATACGCAGTATTTT. Its translation: CASSLTYTDTQYF.

The CDR3 loop reads CASRDIRQGGTEAFF. In DNA form, the CDR3 reads TGTGCCAGCAGGGATATTCGACAGGGAGGGACTGAAGCTTTCTTT. The V call is TRBV6-1, the J call TRBJ1-1, with 7 nucleotides matching TRBD1. V lost 6 bases to trimming and J lost 5 bases; unmatched junction nucleotides: 12. Germline-derived CDR1 and CDR2 are MNHNS and SASEGT. The CDR3 sequence is 15 residues long.

The chain couples TRBV7-9 to TRBJ2-6; 7 nucleotides match TRBD1. V lost 5 bases to trimming and J lost 2 bases; unmatched junction nucleotides: 6. CDR1 and CDR2 from the germline V gene are SEHNR and FQNEAQ (reference sequence). This CDR3 spans 16 amino acids. DNA of the CDR3: TGTGCCAGCAGCGGAACAGGGGCGCCTGGGGCCAACGTCCTGACTTTC. It translates to CASSGTGAPGANVLTF.

This chain joins TRBV9 and TRBJ2-3; 9 positions agree with TRBD1. The CDR3 extends over 17 amino acids. The J segment lost 0 bases and the V segment lost 2 bases, leaving 7 bases of the junction unmatched. CDR1 is SGDLS and CDR2 is YYNGEE in the germline V gene. Here the CDR3 reads CASSVLTGTGSTDTQYF. The CDR3 bases are TGTGCCAGCAGCGTTCTCACCGGGACAGGGAGCACAGATACGCAGTATTTT.

The rearrangement uses TRBV19 and TRBJ1-3, with TRBD1 matching 8 bases. V gave up 3 bases and J gave up 0 bases; unmatched junction bases: 13. Looked up from germline, CDR1 is LNHDA and CDR2 is SQIVND (reference sequence). CDR3 length: 19 amino acids. In nucleotides, the CDR3 is TGTGCCAGTAGTATTGGGGACAGGAGACGTTCTTACTCTGGAAACACCATATATTTT. Residues: CASSIGDRRRSYSGNTIYF.

V is TRBV14 and J is TRBJ2-2, with 14 bases identical to TRBD2. Germline V CDR1 and CDR2: SGHDN, FVKESK. This CDR3 is built from 17 residues. Unmatched junction bases numbered 0, after V lost 0 bases and J lost 3 bases. Here the CDR3 DNA reads TGTGCCAGCAGCCAAGAGGGACTAGCGGGAGACACCGGGGAGCTGTTTTTT. It specifies CASSQEGLAGDTGELFF.

This chain joins TRBV27 and TRBJ1-1; tentatively, D is TRBD1 (6 bases). V was clipped by 7 bases and J by 0 bases, with 9 bases between them. The CDR3 is 13 residues long. Germline-derived CDR1 and CDR2 are MNHEY and SMNVEV (reference sequence). The CDR3 is CASKKGVNTEAFF. DNA for the CDR3: TGTGCCAGCAAAAAGGGGGTGAACACTGAAGCTTTCTTT.

The gene calls are TRBV6-6 and TRBJ2-1; tentative D call: TRBD2 (5 bases). Looked up from germline, CDR1 is MNHNY and CDR2 is SVGAGI (reference sequence). The CDR3 runs to 15 residues. The germline V and J ends were trimmed by 4 bases and 5 bases, with 15 bases remaining between them. The CDR3, as DNA: TGTGCCAGCAGTTTTTCGACTAATGTCAACAATGAGCAGTTCTTC. Amino acid sequence: CASSFSTNVNNEQFF.

CDR3 nucleotide sequence: TGTGCCAGCAGTGGACAGGGCCAAGAGACCCAGTACTTC. Translating gives CASSGQGQETQYF. V usage is TRBV2 and J usage is TRBJ2-5; 7 bases map to TRBD1. The length of the CDR3 is 13 residues. CDR1 is SNHLY and CDR2 is FYNNEI in the germline V gene. V dropped 4 bases and J dropped 1; count of bases not matched to a gene: 0.